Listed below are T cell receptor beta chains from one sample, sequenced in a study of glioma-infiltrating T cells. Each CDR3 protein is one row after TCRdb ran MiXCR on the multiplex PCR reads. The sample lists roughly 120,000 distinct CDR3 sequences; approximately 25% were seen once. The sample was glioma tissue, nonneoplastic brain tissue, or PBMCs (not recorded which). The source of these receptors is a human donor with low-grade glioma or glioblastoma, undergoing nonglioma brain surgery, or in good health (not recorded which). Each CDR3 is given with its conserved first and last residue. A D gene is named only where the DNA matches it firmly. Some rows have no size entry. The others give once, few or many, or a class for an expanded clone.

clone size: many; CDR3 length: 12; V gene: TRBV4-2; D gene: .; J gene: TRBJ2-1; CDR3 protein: CASSQDMSVQFF; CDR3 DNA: TGTGCCAGCAGCCAAGATATGTCGGTGCAGTTCTTC
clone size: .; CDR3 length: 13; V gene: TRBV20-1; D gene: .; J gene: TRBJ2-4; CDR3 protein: CRTGQLAKNIPYF; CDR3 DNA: TGCCGTACTGGACAACTAGCCAAAAACATTCCGTACTTC
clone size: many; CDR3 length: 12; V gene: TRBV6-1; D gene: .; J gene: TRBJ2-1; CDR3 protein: CASSYNVGEQFF; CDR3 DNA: TGTGCCAGCAGTTATAACGTAGGTGAGCAGTTCTTC
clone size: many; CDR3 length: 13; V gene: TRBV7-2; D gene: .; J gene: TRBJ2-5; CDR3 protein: CASSLMEEETQYF; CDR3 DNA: TGTGCCAGCAGTCTCATGGAGGAAGAGACCCAGTACTTC
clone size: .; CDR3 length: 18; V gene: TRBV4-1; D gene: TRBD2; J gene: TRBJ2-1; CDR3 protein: CASSQIPILAGDYNEQFF; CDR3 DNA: TGCGCCAGCAGCCAAATCCCTATCCTAGCGGGGGACTACAATGAGCAGTTCTTC
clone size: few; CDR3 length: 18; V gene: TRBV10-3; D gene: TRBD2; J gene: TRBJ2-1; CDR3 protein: CAISESGGLAGVRDEQFF; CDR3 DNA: TGTGCCATCAGTGAGTCGGGGGGTCTTGCGGGAGTTCGCGATGAGCAGTTCTTC
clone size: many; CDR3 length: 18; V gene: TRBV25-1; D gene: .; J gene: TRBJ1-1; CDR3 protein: CASSEGSRGIGMNTEAFF; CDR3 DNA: TGTGCCAGCAGTGAAGGGTCGCGAGGGATCGGGATGAACACTGAAGCTTTCTTT
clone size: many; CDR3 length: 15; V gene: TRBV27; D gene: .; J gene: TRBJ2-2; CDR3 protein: CASSLIGADTGELFF; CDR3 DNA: TGTGCCAGCAGTTTAATAGGAGCGGACACCGGGGAGCTGTTTTTT
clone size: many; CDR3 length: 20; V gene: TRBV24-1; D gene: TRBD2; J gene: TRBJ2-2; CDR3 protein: CATSDFPPLRTSGNTGELFF; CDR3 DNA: TGTGCCACCAGTGATTTTCCCCCTCTGAGGACTAGCGGGAACACCGGGGAGCTGTTTTTT
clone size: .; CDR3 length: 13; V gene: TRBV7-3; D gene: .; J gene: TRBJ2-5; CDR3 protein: CASSLNFGGTKYF; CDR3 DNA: TGTGCCAGCAGCTTAAATTTCGGCGGGACCAAGTACTTC
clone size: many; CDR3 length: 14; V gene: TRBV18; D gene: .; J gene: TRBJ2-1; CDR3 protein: CASSRLRRSNEQFF; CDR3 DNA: TGTGCCAGCTCTCGACTTCGGCGGAGCAATGAGCAGTTCTTC
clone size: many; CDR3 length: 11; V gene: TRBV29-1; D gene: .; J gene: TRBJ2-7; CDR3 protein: CSVGGGYEQYF; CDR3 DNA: TGCAGCGTTGGAGGCGGCTACGAGCAGTACTTC
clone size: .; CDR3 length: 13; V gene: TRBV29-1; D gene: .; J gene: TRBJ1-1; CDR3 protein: CSVAWQGFGEAFF; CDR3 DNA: TGCAGCGTTGCCTGGCAGGGGTTTGGTGAAGCTTTCTTT
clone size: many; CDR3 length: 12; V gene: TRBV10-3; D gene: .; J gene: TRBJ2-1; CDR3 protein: CAISESRGEQFF; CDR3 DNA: TGTGCCATCAGTGAGTCGAGGGGTGAGCAGTTCTTC
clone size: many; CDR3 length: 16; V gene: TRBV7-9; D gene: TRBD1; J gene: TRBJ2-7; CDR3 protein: CASSPRRRDRSYEQYF; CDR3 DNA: TGTGCCAGCAGCCCACGACGACGGGACAGATCCTACGAGCAGTACTTC